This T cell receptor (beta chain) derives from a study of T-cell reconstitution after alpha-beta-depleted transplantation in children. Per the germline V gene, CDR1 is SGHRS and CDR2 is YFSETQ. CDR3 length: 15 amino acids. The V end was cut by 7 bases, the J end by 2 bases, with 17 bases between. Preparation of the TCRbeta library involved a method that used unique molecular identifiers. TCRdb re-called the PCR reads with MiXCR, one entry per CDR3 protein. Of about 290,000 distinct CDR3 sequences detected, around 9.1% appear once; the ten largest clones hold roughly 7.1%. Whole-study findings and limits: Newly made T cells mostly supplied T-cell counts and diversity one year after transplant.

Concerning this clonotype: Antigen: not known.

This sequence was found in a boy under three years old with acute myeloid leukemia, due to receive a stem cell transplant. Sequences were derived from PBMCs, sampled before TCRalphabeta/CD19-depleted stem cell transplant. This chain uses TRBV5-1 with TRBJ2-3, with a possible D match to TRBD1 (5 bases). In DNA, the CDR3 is TGCGCCAGCGCGGTAACAGGCACCCTCACAGATACGCAGTATTTT. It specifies CASAVTGTLTDTQYF.